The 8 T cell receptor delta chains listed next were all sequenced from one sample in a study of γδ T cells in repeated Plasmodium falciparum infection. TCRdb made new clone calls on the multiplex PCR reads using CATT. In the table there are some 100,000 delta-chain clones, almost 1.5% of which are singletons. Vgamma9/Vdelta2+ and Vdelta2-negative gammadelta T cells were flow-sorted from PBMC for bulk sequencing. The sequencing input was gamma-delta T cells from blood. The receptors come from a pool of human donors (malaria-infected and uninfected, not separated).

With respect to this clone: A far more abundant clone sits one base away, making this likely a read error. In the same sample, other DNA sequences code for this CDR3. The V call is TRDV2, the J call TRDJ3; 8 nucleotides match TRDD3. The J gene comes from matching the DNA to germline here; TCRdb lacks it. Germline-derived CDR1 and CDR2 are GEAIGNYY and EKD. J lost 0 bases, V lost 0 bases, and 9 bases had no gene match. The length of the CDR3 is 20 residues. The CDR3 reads CACDTVRTGGYSWDTRQMFF. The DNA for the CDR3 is TGTGCCTGTGACACCGTGAGGACCGGGGGATACTCCTGGGACACCCGACAGATGTTTTTC.

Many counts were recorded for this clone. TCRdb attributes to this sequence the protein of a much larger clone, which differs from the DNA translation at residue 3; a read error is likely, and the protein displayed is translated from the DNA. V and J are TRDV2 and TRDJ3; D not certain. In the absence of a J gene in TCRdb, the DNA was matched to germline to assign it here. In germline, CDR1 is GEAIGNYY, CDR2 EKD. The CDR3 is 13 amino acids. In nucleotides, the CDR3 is TGTGCCCGTGACACCTGGGACACCCGACAGATGTTTTTC. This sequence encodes CARDTWDTRQMFF.

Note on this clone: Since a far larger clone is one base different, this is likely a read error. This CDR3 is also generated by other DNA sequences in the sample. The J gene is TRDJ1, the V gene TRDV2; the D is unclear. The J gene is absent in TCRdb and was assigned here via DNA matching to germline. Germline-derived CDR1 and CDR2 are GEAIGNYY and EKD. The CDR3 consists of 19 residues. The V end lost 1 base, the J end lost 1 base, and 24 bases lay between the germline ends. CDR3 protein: CACDTSGPRRSLLTDKLIF. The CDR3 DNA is TGTGCCTGTGACACGTCAGGTCCCCGGCGGTCCTTACTCACCGATAAACTCATCTTT.

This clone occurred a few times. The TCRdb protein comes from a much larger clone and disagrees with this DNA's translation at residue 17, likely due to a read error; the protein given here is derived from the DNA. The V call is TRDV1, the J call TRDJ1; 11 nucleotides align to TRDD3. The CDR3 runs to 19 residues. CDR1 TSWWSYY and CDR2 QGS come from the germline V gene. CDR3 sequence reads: CALGELGWGIPSYTDKRIF. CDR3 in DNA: TGTGCTCTTGGGGAACTAGGCTGGGGGATACCCTCATACACCGATAAACGCATCTTT.

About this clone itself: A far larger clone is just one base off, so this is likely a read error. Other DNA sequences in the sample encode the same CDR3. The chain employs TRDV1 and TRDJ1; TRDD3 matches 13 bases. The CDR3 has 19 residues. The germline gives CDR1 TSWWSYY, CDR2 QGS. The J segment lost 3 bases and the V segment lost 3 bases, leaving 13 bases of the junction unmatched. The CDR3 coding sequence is TGTGCTCTTGGGGAGCAACCGTACTGGGGGATACGTCGGTCCGATAAACTCATCTTT. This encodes CALGEQPYWGIRRSDKLIF.

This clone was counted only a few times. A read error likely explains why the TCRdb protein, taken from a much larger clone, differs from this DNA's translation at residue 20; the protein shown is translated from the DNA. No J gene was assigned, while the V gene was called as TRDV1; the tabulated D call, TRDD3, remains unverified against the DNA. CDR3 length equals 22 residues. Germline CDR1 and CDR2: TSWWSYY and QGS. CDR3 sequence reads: CALGDASFDLYWGIRPTDKPIF. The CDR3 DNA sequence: TGTGCTCTTGGGGACGCCTCCTTCGATTTGTACTGGGGGATACGCCCCACCGATAAACCCATCTTT.

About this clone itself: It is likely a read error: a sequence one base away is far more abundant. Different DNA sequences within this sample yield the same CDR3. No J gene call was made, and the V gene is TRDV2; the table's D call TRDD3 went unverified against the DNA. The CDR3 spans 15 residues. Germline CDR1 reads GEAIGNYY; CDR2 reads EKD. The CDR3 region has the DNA TGTGCCTGTGACACTCTGGGGGCTTCCACCGATAAACTTATCTTT. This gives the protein CACDTLGASTDKLIF.

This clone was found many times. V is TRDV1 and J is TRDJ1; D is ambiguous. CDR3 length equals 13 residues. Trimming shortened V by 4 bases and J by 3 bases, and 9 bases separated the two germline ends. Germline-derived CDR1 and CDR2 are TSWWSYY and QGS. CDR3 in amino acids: CALGVLFADKLIF. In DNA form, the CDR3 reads TGTGCTCTTGGGGTTTTATTCGCCGATAAACTCATCTTT.